Given below is one TCR beta chain in context. Its antigen is undetermined. The V gene lost 2 bases and the J gene lost 5 bases, with 12 bases spanning the gap. The length of the CDR3 is 14 residues. In germline, CDR1 is MDHEN, CDR2 SYDVKM. At collection, donors were nominally healthy, but unrecorded immune exposures were probable. This sample was taken from a study of cytomegalovirus exposure and HLA in healthy donors. Study summary: Unique TCRs from HLA-typed donors, 65 million to 85 million of them, were held in an early data release.

Primers included in the PCR were 60 Vbeta and 13 Jbeta primers. Sequencing was performed with immunoSEQ multiplex PCR; in TCRdb, only in-frame clones are kept and a portion is missing. Found here are tens of thousands of clones, about 84% of them singletons; the top ten hold approximately 2.8%. Broader study findings: In a later analysis, an Asian-associated ancestry cluster reportedly showed fewer N-insertions than the approximately 610-donor mean.

Sequencing was performed on PBMCs. The sequence derives from a man aged 50 or older in good health and CMV-seronegative. The chain uses TRBV28 and TRBJ2-5, with D possibly matching TRBD1 (7 bases). DNA of the CDR3: TGTGCCAGCAGTTTACGGGCAGGGGGGGAGACCCAGTACTTC. Translation gives CASSLRAGGETQYF.